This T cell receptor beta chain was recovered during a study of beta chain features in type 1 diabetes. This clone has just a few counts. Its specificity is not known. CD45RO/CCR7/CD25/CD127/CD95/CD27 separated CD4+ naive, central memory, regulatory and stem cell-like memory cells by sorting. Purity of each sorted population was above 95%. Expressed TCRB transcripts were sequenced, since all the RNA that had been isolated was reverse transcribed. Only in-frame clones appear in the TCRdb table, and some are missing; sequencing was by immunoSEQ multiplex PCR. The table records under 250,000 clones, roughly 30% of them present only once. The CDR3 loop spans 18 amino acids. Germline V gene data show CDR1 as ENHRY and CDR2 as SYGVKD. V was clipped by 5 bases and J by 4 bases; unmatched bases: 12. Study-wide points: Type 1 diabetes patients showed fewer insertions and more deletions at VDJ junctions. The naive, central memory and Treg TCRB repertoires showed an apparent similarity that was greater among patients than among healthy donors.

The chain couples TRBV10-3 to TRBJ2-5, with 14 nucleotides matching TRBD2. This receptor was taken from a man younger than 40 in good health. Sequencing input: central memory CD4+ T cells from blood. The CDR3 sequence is CAISSTGTSGSNRETQYF. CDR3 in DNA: TGTGCCATCAGTTCAACCGGGACTAGCGGGAGCAATCGAGAGACCCAGTACTTC.